This TCR beta chain was recovered during a study of shared clonotypes between healthy human individuals. Study in general: CD4 naive cells filled three plates per donor, CD4 memory three, CD8 naive two and CD8 memory one.

With respect to this clone: Antigen unknown.

V dropped 8 bases and J dropped 2 bases, with 11 bases sitting between them. The CDR3 sequence is 13 residues long. Germline assignment: CDR1 SNHLY and CDR2 FYNNEI. Whole-study findings and limits: Non-shared clonotypes had lower generation probabilities than clonotypes shared by all four sorted-subset donors.

Assay execution proceeded at the deep level. Profiling relied on immunoSEQ multiplex PCR, and the TCRdb table lists in-frame clones only, not all of them. The sample carries hundreds of thousands of clones, 73% recorded once. The specimen sequenced was memory CD4+ T cells sorted from blood. This sample's subset: CD45RA-negative fraction. The clonotype comes from a woman in her 30s in good health. The J gene is TRBJ2-3, the V gene TRBV2, with D uncertain. CDR3 DNA sequence: TGTGCCAGCGGGCAGGTGATCACAGATACGCAGTATTTT. This gives the protein CASGQVITDTQYF.